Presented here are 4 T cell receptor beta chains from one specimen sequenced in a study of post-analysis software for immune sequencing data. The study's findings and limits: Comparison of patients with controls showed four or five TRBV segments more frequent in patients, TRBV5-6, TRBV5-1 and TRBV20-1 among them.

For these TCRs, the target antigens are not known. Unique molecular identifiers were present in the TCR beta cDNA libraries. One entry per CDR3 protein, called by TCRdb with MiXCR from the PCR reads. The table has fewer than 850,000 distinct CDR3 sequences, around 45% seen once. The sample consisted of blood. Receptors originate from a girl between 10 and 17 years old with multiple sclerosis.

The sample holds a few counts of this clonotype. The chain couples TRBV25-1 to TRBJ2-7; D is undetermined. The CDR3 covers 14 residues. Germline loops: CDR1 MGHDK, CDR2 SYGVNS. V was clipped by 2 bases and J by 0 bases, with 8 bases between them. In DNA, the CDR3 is TGTGCCAGCAGTGAAGTCCAAAGCTCCTACGAGCAGTACTTC. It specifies CASSEVQSSYEQYF.

The CDR3, as DNA: TGTGCCAGCAGCAACCTACTAGCTGGATTCTATGAGACCCAGTACTTC. This codes for CASSNLLAGFYETQYF. The chain is built from TRBV7-9 and TRBJ2-5, with D perhaps TRBD2 (6 bases). From germline, CDR1 is SEHNR and CDR2 FQNEAQ (reference sequence). This CDR3 region has 16 residues. Trimming stripped 5 bases from V and 5 bases from J, with 21 bases between. Variable domain in full (rest from reference TRBV7-9 and TRBJ2-5): DTGVSQNPRHKITKRGQNVTFRCDPISEHNRLYWYRQTLGQGPEFLTYFQNEAQLEKSRLLSDRFSAERPKGSFSTLEIQRTEQGDSAMYLCASSNLLAGFYETQYFGPGTRLLVL.

Written as DNA, the CDR3 is TGTGCCAGCAGCTCCCAATCCAGGGGGCGGTCGGAGACCCAGTACTTC. Amino acid sequence: CASSSQSRGRSETQYF. The chain carries TRBV7-8 and TRBJ2-5; the match to TRBD1 covers 8 bases. V dropped 4 bases and J dropped 5; count of bases not matched to a gene: 12. This CDR3 has 16 amino acids. Germline V gene lookup returns CDR1 SGHVS and CDR2 FQNEAQ. Variable domain in full (rest from reference TRBV7-8 and TRBJ2-5): GAGVSQSPRYKVAKRGQDVALRCDPISGHVSLFWYQQALGQGPEFLTYFQNEAQLDKSGLPSDRFFAERPEGSVSTLKIQRTQQEDSAVYLCASSSQSRGRSETQYFGPGTRLLVL.

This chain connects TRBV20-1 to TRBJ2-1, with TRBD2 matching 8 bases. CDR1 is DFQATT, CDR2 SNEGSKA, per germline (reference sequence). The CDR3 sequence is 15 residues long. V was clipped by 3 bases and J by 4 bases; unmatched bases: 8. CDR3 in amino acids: CSASYGRARYNEQFF. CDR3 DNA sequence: TGCAGTGCTAGTTACGGGAGGGCCCGGTACAATGAGCAGTTCTTC.